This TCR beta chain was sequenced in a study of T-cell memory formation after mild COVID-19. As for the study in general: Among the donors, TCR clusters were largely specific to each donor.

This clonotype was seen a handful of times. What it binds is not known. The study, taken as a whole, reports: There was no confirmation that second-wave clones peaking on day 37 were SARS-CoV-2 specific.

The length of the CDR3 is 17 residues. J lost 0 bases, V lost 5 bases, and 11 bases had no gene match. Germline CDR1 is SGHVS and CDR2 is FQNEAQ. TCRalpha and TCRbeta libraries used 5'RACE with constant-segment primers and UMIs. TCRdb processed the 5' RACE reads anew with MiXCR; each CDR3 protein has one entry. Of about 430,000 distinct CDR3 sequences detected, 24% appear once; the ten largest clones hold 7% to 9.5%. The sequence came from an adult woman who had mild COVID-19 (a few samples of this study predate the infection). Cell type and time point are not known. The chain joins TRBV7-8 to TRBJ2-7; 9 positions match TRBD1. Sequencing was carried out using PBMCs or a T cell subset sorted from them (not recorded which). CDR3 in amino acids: CASSPAQRDRVSYEQYF. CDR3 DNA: TGTGCCAGCAGCCCGGCGCAGCGGGACAGGGTCTCCTACGAGCAGTACTTC.